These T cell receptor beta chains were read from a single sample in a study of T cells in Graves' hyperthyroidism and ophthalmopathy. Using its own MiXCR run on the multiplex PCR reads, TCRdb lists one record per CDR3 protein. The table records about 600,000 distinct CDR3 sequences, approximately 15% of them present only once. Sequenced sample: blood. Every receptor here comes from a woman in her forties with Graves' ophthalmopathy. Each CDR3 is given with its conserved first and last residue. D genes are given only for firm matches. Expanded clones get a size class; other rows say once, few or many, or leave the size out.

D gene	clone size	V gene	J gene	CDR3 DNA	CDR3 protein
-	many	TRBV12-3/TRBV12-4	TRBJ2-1	TGTGCCAGCAGTTTGGACACTAGAAGTGAGCAGTTCTTC	CASSLDTRSEQFF
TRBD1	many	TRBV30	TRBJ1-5	TGTGCCTGGAGTGCCCCAGGGGGCCTCTATCAGCCCCAGCATTTT	CAWSAPGGLYQPQHF
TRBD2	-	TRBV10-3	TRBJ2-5	TGTGCCATCAGTAAAGCGGGACTCGACCTCGAGACCCAGTACTTC	CAISKAGLDLETQYF
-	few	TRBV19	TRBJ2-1	TGTGCCAGTAGTATAGGGGGCAGGGAACCTTACAATGAGCAGTTCTTC	CASSIGGREPYNEQFF
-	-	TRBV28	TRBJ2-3	TGTACCAGCAGTGGGGGGGGCCCTATTGATACGCAGTATTTT	CTSSGGGPIDTQYF
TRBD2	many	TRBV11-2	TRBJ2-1	TGTGCCAGCAGCCCCCCCCGGACTAGCGCTAATGAGCAGTTCTTC	CASSPPRTSANEQFF
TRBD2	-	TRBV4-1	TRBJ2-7	TGCGCCGGCAGCCCAGAGTTCACTAGCGGAACCTACGAGCAGTACTTC	CAGSPEFTSGTYEQYF
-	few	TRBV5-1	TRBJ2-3	TGCGCCAGCAGCAACCCTAGCACAGATACGCAGTATTTT	CASSNPSTDTQYF
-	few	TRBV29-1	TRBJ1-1	TGCAGCGTTGAAATGGGGGGGCGCACTGAAGCTTTCTTT	CSVEMGGRTEAFF
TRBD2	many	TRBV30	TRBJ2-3	TGTGCCTGGAGTGTACGGGAGGGTAAGGCGGATACGCAGTATTTT	CAWSVREGKADTQYF
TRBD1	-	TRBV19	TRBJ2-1	TGTGCCAGTAGATTGGGTGTCGTGGACAGGGCGAATAAGGAGCAGTTCTTC	CASRLGVVDRANKEQFF
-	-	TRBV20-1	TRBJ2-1	TGCAGTGCTAGCGAGGTTTACAATGAGCAGTTCTTC	CSASEVYNEQFF
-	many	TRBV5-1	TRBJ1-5	TGCGCCAGCAGCTTGTCCGGCGCTCGCAATCAGCCCCAGCATTTT	CASSLSGARNQPQHF
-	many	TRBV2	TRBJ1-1	TGTGCCAGCAGTGAGAGGGTAAACACTGAAGCTTTCTTT	CASSERVNTEAFF
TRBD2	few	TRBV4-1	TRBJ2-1	TGCGCCAGCAGCCATCCACCCGGGACTAGCGCATACAATGAGCAGTTCTTC	CASSHPPGTSAYNEQFF
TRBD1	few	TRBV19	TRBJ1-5	TGTGCCAGTAGTAGGGGGACAGGGGTAAATCAGCCCCAGCATTTT	CASSRGTGVNQPQHF
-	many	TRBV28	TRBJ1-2	TGTGCCAGCATCTCGGGAGAGCCCCCTGGCTACACCTTC	CASISGEPPGYTF
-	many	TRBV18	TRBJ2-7	TGTGCCAGCTCAAGACAAGTTCAGACCTACGAGCAGTACTTC	CASSRQVQTYEQYF